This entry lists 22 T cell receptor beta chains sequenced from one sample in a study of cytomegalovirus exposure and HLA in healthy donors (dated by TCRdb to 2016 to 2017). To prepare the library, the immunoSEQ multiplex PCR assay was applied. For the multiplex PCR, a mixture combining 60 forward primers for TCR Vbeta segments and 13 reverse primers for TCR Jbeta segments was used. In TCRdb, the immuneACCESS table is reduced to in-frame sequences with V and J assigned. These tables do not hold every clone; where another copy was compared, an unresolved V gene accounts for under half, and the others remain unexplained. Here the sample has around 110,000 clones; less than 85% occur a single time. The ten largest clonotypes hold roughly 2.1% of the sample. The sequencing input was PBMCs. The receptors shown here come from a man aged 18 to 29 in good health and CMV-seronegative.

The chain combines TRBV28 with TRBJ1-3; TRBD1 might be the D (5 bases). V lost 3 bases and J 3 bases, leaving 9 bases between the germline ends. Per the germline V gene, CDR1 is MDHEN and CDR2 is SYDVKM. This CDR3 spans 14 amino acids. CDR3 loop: CASSFRGGGNTIYF. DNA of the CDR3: TGTGCCAGCAGTTTTAGGGGAGGTGGAAACACCATATATTTT.

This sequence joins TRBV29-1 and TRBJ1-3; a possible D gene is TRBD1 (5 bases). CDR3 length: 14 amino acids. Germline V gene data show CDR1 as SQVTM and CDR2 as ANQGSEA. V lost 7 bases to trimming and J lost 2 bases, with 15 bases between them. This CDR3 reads CSGHIGATGNTIYF. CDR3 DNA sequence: TGCAGCGGCCATATAGGGGCCACTGGAAACACCATATATTTT.

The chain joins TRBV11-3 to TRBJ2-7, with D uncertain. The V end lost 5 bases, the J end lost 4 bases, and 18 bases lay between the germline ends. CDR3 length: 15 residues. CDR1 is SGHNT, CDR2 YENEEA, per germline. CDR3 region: CASSPGMGRGYEQYF. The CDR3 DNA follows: TGTGCCAGCAGCCCAGGAATGGGTCGTGGGTACGAGCAGTACTTC. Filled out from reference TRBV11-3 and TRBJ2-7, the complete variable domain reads EAGVVQSPRYKIIEKKQPVAFWCNPISGHNTLYWYLQNLGQGPELLIRYENEEAVDDSQLPKDRFSAERLKGVDSTLKIQPAELGDSAVYLCASSPGMGRGYEQYFGPGTRLTVT.

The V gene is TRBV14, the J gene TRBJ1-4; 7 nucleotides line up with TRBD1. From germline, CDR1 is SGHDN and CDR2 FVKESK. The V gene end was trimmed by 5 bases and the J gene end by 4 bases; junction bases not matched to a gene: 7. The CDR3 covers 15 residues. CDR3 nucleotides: TGTGCCAGCAGCGCCTGGGACAGCCTTAATGAAAAACTGTTTTTT. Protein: CASSAWDSLNEKLFF. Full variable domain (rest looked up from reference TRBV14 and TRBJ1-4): EAGVTQFPSHSVIEKGQTVTLRCDPISGHDNLYWYRRVMGKEIKFLLHFVKESKQDESGMPNNRFLAERTGGTYSTLKVQPAELEDSGVYFCASSAWDSLNEKLFFGSGTQLSVL.

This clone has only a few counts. The CDR3, as DNA: TGTGCCATCAGTGAGACCCGGACAGGGAGATATGGCTACACCTTC. The encoded protein is CAISETRTGRYGYTF. The V call is TRBV10-3, the J call TRBJ1-2; TRBD1 matches 8 bases. The trim removed 2 bases at V and 5 bases at J, leaving 7 bases unmatched. The CDR3 loop spans 15 amino acids. The germline V gene encodes CDR1 ENHRY and CDR2 SYGVKD.

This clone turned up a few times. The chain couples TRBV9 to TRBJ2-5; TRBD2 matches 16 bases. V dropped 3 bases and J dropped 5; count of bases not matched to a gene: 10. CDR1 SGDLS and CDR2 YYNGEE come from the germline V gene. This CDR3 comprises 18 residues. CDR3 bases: TGTGCCAGCAGCGAGGGACTAGCGGGGGGGAGGGGGGTTGAGACCCAGTACTTC. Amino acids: CASSEGLAGGRGVETQYF.

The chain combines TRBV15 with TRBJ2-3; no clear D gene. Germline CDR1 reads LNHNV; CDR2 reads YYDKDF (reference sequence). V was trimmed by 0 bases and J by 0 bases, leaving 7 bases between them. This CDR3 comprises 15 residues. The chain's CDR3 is CATSRDQVSTDTQYF. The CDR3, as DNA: TGTGCCACCAGCAGAGATCAGGTTAGCACAGATACGCAGTATTTT.

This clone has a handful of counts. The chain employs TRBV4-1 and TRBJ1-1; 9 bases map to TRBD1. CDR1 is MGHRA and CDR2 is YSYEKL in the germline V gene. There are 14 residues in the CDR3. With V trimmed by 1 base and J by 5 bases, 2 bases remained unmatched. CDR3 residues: CASSQGDRGTEAFF. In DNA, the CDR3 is TGCGCCAGCAGCCAAGGCGACAGGGGGACTGAAGCTTTCTTT.

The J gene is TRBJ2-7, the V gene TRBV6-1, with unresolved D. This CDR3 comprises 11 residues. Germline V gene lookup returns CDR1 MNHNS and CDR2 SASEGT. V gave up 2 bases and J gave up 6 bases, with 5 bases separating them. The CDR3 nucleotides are TGTGCCAGCAGTGAACCCGGCGAGCAGTACTTC. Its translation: CASSEPGEQYF.

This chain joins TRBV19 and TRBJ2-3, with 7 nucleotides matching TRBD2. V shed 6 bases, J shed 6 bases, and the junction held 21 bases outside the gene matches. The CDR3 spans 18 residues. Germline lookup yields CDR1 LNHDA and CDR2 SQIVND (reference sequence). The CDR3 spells CASRGSKTAGVRADTQYF. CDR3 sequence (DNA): TGTGCCAGTAGGGGGTCGAAGACGGCGGGGGTGCGCGCGGATACGCAGTATTTT.

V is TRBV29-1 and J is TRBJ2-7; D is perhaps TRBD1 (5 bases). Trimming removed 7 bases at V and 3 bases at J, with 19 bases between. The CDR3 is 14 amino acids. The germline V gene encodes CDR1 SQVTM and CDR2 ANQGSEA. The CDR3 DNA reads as TGCAGCGCCCTGACAGTAGCCCCGATCTACGAGCAGTACTTC. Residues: CSALTVAPIYEQYF.

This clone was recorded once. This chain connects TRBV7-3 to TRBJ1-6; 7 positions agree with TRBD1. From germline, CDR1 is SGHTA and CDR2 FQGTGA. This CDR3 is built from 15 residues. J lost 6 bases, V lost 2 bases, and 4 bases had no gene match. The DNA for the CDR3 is TGTGCCAGCAGCTTAGAGGGACAGCCTAATTCACCCCTCCACTTT. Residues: CASSLEGQPNSPLHF.

The CDR3 region is CASSLSVQETQYF. CDR3 sequence (DNA): TGTGCCAGCAGCTTATCAGTGCAAGAGACCCAGTACTTC. The genes are TRBV7-3 and TRBJ2-5; no clear D gene. Looked up from germline, CDR1 is SGHTA and CDR2 is FQGTGA. The CDR3 totals 13 residues. Trimming stripped 2 bases from V and 2 bases from J, with 6 bases between.

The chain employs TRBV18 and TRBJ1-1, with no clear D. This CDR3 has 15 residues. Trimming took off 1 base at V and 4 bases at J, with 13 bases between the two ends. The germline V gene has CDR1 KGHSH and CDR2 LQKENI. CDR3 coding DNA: TGTGCCAGCTCACCACTGTCCGAGGCGAGCACTGAAGCTTTCTTT. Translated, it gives CASSPLSEASTEAFF.

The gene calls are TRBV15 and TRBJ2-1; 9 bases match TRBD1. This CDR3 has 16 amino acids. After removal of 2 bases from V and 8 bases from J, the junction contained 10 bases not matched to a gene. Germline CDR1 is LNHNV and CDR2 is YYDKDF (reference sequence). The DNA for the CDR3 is TGTGCCACCAGCAGAACACCGGGACAGGGACCCGATGAGCAGTTCTTC. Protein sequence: CATSRTPGQGPDEQFF.

The CDR3 region has the DNA TGTGCCAGCAGCTTGGGAGGGACTAACTATGGCTACACCTTC. Encoded protein: CASSLGGTNYGYTF. The chain links TRBV7-2 to TRBJ1-2; D unclear. This CDR3 is built from 14 residues. The V and J ends lost 3 bases and 0 bases respectively, with 8 bases between them. Germline V gives CDR1 SGHTA, CDR2 FQGNSA.

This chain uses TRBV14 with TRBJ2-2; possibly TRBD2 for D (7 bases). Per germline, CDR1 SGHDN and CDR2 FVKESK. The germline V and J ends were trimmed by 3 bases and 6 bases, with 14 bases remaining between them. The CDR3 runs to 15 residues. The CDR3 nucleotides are TGTGCCAGCAGCCAGAATGCGGGGGCCCCCGGGGAGCTGTTTTTT. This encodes CASSQNAGAPGELFF. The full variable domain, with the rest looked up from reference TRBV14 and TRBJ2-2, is EAGVTQFPSHSVIEKGQTVTLRCDPISGHDNLYWYRRVMGKEIKFLLHFVKESKQDESGMPNNRFLAERTGGTYSTLKVQPAELEDSGVYFCASSQNAGAPGELFFGEGSRLTVL.

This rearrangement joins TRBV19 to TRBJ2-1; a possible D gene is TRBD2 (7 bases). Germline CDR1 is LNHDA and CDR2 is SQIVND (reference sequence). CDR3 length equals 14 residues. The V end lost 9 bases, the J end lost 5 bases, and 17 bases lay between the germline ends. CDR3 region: CARAGASGDNEQFF. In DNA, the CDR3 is TGTGCCAGAGCAGGGGCTAGCGGAGACAATGAGCAGTTCTTC.

This chain's CDR3 is CASSIEGLEAFF. Written as DNA, the CDR3 is TGTGCCAGTAGTATAGAAGGACTTGAAGCTTTCTTT. The chain is built from TRBV19 and TRBJ1-1; unclear D gene. Germline CDR1 and CDR2: LNHDA and SQIVND (reference sequence). The V end was cut by 0 bases, the J end by 7 bases, with 6 bases between. This CDR3 comprises 12 residues. The full variable domain, rest sourced from reference TRBV19 and TRBJ1-1, is DGGITQSPKYLFRKEGQNVTLSCEQNLNHDAMYWYRQDPGQGLRLIYYSQIVNDFQKGDIAEGYSVSREKKESFPLTVTSAQKNPTAFYLCASSIEGLEAFFGQGTRLTVV.

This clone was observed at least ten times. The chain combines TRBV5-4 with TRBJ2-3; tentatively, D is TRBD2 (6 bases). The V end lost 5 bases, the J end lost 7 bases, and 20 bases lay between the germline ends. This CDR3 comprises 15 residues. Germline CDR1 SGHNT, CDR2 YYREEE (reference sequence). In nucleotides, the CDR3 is TGTGCCAGCAGATTCGGGACTCCTCTTGACAATACGCAGTATTTT. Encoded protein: CASRFGTPLDNTQYF.

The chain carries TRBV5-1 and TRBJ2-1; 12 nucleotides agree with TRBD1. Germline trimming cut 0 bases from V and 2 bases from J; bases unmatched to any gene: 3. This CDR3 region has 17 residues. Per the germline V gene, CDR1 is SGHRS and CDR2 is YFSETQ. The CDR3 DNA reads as TGCGCCAGCAGCTTGGTTGGGACAGGGGGCCCCTACAATGAGCAGTTCTTC. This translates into CASSLVGTGGPYNEQFF.

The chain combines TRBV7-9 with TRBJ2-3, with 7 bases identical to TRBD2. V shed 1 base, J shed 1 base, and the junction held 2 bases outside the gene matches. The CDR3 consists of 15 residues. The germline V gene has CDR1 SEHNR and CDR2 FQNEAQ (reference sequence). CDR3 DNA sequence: TGTGCCAGCAGCTTAGTTGGGGGGGGCACAGATACGCAGTATTTT. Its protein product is CASSLVGGGTDTQYF.